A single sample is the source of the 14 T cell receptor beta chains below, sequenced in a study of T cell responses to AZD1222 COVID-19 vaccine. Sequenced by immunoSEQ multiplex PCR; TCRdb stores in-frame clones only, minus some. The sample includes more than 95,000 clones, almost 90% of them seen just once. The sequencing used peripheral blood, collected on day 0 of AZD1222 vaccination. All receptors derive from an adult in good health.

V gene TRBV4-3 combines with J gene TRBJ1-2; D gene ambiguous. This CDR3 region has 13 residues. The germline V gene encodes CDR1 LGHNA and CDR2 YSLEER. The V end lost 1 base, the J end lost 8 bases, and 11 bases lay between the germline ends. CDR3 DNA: TGCGCCAGCAGCCAAGTTAGCAGGAGGGGCTACACCTTC. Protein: CASSQVSRRGYTF.

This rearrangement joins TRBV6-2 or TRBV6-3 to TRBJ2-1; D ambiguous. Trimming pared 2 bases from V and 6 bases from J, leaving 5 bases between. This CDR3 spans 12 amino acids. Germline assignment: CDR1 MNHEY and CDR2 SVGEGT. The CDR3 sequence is CASSYERNEQFF. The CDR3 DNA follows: TGTGCCAGCAGTTACGAGCGCAATGAGCAGTTCTTC.

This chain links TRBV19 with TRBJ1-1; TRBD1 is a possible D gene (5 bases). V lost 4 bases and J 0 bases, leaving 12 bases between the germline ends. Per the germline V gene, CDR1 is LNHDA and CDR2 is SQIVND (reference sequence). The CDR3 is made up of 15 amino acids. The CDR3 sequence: CASSTTEVMNTEAFF. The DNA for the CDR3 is TGTGCCAGTAGTACGACAGAGGTAATGAACACTGAAGCTTTCTTT. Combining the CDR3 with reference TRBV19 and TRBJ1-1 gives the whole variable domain DGGITQSPKYLFRKEGQNVTLSCEQNLNHDAMYWYRQDPGQGLRLIYYSQIVNDFQKGDIAEGYSVSREKKESFPLTVTSAQKNPTAFYLCASSTTEVMNTEAFFGQGTRLTVV.

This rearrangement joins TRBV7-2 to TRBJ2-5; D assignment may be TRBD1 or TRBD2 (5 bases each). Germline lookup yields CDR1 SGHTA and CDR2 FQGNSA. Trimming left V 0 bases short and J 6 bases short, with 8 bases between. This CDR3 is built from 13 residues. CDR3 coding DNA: TGTGCCAGCAGCTTAGCGGGGGAGCAGACCCAGTACTTC. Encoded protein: CASSLAGEQTQYF. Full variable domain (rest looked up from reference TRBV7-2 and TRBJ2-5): GAGVSQSPSNKVTEKGKDVELRCDPISGHTALYWYRQSLGQGLEFLIYFQGNSAPDKSGLPSDRFSAERTGGSVSTLTIQRTQQEDSAVYLCASSLAGEQTQYFGPGTRLLVL.

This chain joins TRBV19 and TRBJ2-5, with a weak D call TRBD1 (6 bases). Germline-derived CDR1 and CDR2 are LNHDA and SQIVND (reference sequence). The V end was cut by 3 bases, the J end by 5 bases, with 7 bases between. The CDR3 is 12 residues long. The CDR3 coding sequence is TGTGCCAGTAGTATGAGGGGGGAGACCCAGTACTTC. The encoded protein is CASSMRGETQYF.

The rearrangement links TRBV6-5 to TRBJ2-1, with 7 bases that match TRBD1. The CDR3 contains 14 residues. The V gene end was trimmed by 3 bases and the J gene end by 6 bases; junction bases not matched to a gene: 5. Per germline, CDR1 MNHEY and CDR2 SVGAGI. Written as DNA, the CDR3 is TGTGCCAGCAGTTATCGGACAGGAGTCAATGAGCAGTTCTTC. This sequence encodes CASSYRTGVNEQFF.

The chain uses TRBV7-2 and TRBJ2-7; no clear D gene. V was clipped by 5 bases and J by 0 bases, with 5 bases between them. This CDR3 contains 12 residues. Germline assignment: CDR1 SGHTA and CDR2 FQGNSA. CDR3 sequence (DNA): TGTGCCAGCAGCCTTGGCTCCTACGAGCAGTACTTC. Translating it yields CASSLGSYEQYF.

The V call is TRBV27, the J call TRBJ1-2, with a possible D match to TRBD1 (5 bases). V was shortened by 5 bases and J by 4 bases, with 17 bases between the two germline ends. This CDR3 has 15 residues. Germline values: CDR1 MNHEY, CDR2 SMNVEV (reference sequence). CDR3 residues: CASSSWGTGSYGYTF. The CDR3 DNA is TGTGCCAGCAGTAGCTGGGGGACCGGCAGCTATGGCTACACCTTC.

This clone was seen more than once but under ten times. The CDR3 spells CAWTQGVRVKGYTF. The DNA of the CDR3 is TGTGCCTGGACTCAAGGGGTGAGGGTCAAAGGCTACACCTTC. The genes are TRBV30 and TRBJ1-2; D is perhaps TRBD1 (5 bases). V lost 4 bases and J lost 8, with 20 bases in between. The CDR3 runs to 14 residues. Germline CDR1 and CDR2: GTSNPN and SVGIG (reference sequence).

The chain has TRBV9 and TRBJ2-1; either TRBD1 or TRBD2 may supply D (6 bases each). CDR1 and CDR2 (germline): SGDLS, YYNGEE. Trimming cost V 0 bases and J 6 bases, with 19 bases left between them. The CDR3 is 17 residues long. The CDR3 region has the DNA TGTGCCAGCAGCGTAGGGGTGGAGGGGGTTTTCTTCAATGAGCAGTTCTTC. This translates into CASSVGVEGVFFNEQFF.

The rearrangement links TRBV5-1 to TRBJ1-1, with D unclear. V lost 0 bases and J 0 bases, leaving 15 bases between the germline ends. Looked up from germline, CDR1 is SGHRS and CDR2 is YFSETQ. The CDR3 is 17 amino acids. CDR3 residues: CASSLAAGAGLNTEAFF. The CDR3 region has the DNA TGCGCCAGCAGCTTGGCGGCAGGCGCTGGACTGAACACTGAAGCTTTCTTT.

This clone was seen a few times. CDR3 region: CASSFKGFSGNTIYF. For the CDR3, the DNA is TGTGCCAGCAGTTTCAAGGGATTCTCTGGAAACACCATATATTTT. The chain joins TRBV28 to TRBJ1-3, with no clear D. The CDR3 covers 15 residues. CDR1 and CDR2 (germline): MDHEN, SYDVKM. V was trimmed by 3 bases and J by 0 bases, leaving 9 bases between them. Complete variable domain (other parts from reference TRBV28 and TRBJ1-3): DVKVTQSSRYLVKRTGEKVFLECVQDMDHENMFWYRQDPGLGLRLIYFSYDVKMKEKGDIPEGYSVSREKKERFSLILESASTNQTSMYLCASSFKGFSGNTIYFGEGSWLTVV.

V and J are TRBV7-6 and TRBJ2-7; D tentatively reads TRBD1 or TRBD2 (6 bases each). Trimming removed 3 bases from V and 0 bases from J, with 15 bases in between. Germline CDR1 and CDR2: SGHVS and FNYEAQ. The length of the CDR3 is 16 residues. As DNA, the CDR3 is TGTGCCAGCAGCTTCCAAGGGGGGCAGAGCTCCTACGAGCAGTACTTC. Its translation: CASSFQGGQSSYEQYF. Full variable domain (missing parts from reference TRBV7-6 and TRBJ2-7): GAGVSQSPRYKVTKRGQDVALRCDPISGHVSLYWYRQALGQGPEFLTYFNYEAQQDKSGLPNDRFSAERPEGSISTLTIQRTEQRDSAMYRCASSFQGGQSSYEQYFGPGTRLTVT.

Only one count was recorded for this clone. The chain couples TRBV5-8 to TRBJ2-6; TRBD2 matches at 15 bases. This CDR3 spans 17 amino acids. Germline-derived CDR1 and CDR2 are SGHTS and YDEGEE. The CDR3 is CAQIGLAGGTGANVLTF. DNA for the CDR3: TGTGCTCAAATTGGACTAGCGGGAGGGACTGGGGCCAACGTCCTGACTTTC.